This T cell receptor beta chain comes out of a study of PD-L1 blockade in urothelial cancer. Study summary: About 85% of the roughly 29 patients were men who had bladder-origin urothelial cancer.

The time point denotes: peripheral blood 6 weeks after treatment start. Libraries were prepared by immunoSEQ multiplex PCR; TCRdb keeps only in-frame clonotypes and omits some of them. The data hold around 26,000 clones, with less than 85% observed a single time. CDR1 is LNHDA, CDR2 SQIVND, per germline (reference sequence). The CDR3 length is 16 residues. The V end was cut by 5 bases, the J end by 0 bases, with 14 bases between. This TCR derives from a man between 65 and 80 years old with urothelial cancer. V gene TRBV19 combines with J gene TRBJ1-3; maybe TRBD1 (5 bases). Sample: PBMCs, taken around atezolizumab (anti-PD-L1) treatment. For the CDR3, the DNA is TGTGCCAGTAGTCTTGGAGGGGTCCGCTCTGGAAACACCATATATTTT. Its translation is CASSLGGVRSGNTIYF. Based on the CDR3 plus reference TRBV19 and TRBJ1-3, the full variable domain is DGGITQSPKYLFRKEGQNVTLSCEQNLNHDAMYWYRQDPGQGLRLIYYSQIVNDFQKGDIAEGYSVSREKKESFPLTVTSAQKNPTAFYLCASSLGGVRSGNTIYFGEGSWLTVV.